Sequencing of this T cell receptor beta chain was carried out in a study of T-cell reconstitution after alpha-beta-depleted transplantation in children. Preparing the TCRbeta library involved the use of unique molecular identifiers. TCRdb processed the PCR reads anew with MiXCR; each CDR3 protein has one entry. The sample records some 640,000 distinct CDR3 sequences, approximately 17% being singletons. The V gene lost 0 bases and the J gene lost 6 bases, with 19 bases spanning the gap. The germline gives CDR1 MNHEY, CDR2 SVGAGI. The CDR3 totals 17 residues. This clonotype has ten or more counts. Material: PBMCs from the stem cell graft donor, obtained from the stem cell graft. The clonotype was recovered from a human donor who donated a stem cell graft to a child with acute myeloid leukemia. The V gene is TRBV6-5, the J gene TRBJ2-3, with D perhaps matching TRBD1 (6 bases). CDR3 nucleotides: TGTGCCAGCAGTTACTCCTCGGCAGGGGTATTTTCGGATACGCAGTATTTT. Protein: CASSYSSAGVFSDTQYF.